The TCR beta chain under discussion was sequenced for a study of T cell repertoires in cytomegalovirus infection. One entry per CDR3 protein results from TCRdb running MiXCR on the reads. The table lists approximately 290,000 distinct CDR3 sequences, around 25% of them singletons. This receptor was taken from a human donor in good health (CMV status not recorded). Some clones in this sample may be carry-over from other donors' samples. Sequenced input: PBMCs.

The CDR3 bases are TGTGCCAGCAGCTTAACTAGCGGGGGGCAAGAGACCCAGTACTTC. It encodes CASSLTSGGQETQYF. This chain joins TRBV7-2 and TRBJ2-5; 12 bases are a match to TRBD2. The CDR3 contains 15 residues. Germline CDR1 and CDR2: SGHTA and FQGNSA. V shed 2 bases, J shed 2 bases, and the junction held 0 bases outside the gene matches. The full variable domain, with the rest looked up from reference TRBV7-2 and TRBJ2-5, is GAGVSQSPSNKVTEKGKDVELRCDPISGHTALYWYRQSLGQGLEFLIYFQGNSAPDKSGLPSDRFSAERTGGSVSTLTIQRTQQEDSAVYLCASSLTSGGQETQYFGPGTRLLVL.